These 18 T cell receptor beta chains were all obtained from the same sample, sequenced in a study of blood T cell repertoires in COVID-19. The data were produced by immunoSEQ multiplex PCR, yet TCRdb's version contains in-frame clones alone and is incomplete. The data contain around 700,000 clones, 70% to 90% of them seen just once; the ten biggest clones take up 0.2% to 0.3%. The specimen was peripheral blood. The receptor set was obtained from a young woman with acute or convalescent COVID-19.

The chain employs TRBV6-1 and TRBJ1-2; TRBD1 matches at 10 bases. V was pared by 3 bases and J by 2 bases, with 9 bases of the junction left unmatched. The CDR3 runs to 17 residues. Germline V gives CDR1 MNHNS, CDR2 SASEGT. Here the CDR3 DNA reads TGTGCCAGCAGTGACTTCCTGCAGGACAGGGGGAACTATGGCTACACCTTC. This translates into CASSDFLQDRGNYGYTF.

This clone was detected a few times. The chain uses TRBV4-2 and TRBJ2-2; 8 bases line up with TRBD1. V shed 0 bases, J shed 7 bases, and the junction held 4 bases outside the gene matches. Germline V gene lookup returns CDR1 LGHNA and CDR2 YNFKEQ. The CDR3 has 15 amino acids. The CDR3 loop reads CASSQDTGGIGELFF. The CDR3, as DNA: TGTGCCAGCAGCCAAGATACAGGGGGGATCGGGGAGCTGTTTTTT.

The DNA of the CDR3 is TGTGCCAGCAGCGTAGCGGCTAGCGGGGGGGCATACGAGCAGTACTTC. The encoded protein is CASSVAASGGAYEQYF. The chain has TRBV9 and TRBJ2-7; 12 nucleotides line up with TRBD2. The CDR3 is made up of 16 amino acids. CDR1 and CDR2 from the germline V gene are SGDLS and YYNGEE. The V segment lost 0 bases and the J segment 4 bases; nucleotides outside the gene matches: 5. The whole variable domain, filled in from reference TRBV9 and TRBJ2-7, reads DSGVTQTPKHLITATGQRVTLRCSPRSGDLSVYWYQQSLDQGLQFLIQYYNGEERAKGNILERFSAQQFPDLHSELNLSSLELGDSALYFCASSVAASGGAYEQYFGPGTRLTVT.

J is TRBJ2-3 and V is TRBV5-1; a possible D gene is TRBD1 (6 bases). The CDR3 runs 16 residues. The germline V gene has CDR1 SGHRS and CDR2 YFSETQ. V was shortened by 2 bases and J by 2 bases, with 15 bases between the two germline ends. CDR3: CASSLQGVLVTDTQYF. CDR3 nucleotides: TGCGCCAGCAGCTTACAGGGTGTCTTGGTCACAGATACGCAGTATTTT.

The J gene is TRBJ2-2, the V gene TRBV9; D is perhaps TRBD1 (6 bases). The CDR3 has 16 amino acids. Trimming left V 2 bases short and J 0 bases short, with 11 bases between. Germline CDR1 is SGDLS and CDR2 is YYNGEE. The CDR3, as DNA: TGTGCCAGCAGCGTTCAGGGGAACGCGAACACCGGGGAGCTGTTTTTT. It translates to CASSVQGNANTGELFF.

V gene TRBV6-6 combines with J gene TRBJ1-5, with D possibly TRBD1 on 6 matching bases. Germline V gives CDR1 MNHNY, CDR2 SVGAGI (reference sequence). The CDR3 has 16 residues. Trimming removed 1 base from V and 5 bases from J, with 15 bases in between. The CDR3 here is CASSYFKTGWDQPQHF. CDR3 nucleotides: TGTGCCAGCAGTTACTTCAAGACAGGATGGGATCAGCCCCAGCATTTT.

This clone was found a few times. This chain uses TRBV4-1 with TRBJ1-2, with D unclear. Trimming stripped 0 bases from V and 7 bases from J, with 15 bases between. The CDR3 has 15 amino acids. From germline, CDR1 is MGHRA and CDR2 YSYEKL. The CDR3 sequence is CASSQDGEVESGYTF. Here the CDR3 DNA reads TGCGCCAGCAGCCAAGACGGGGAAGTTGAATCTGGCTACACCTTC.

V is TRBV4-3 and J is TRBJ1-4, with 7 positions matching TRBD1. The CDR3 loop spans 16 amino acids. The V gene's germline CDR1 is LGHNA and CDR2 YSLEER. V shed 0 bases and J 4 bases; nucleotides not matched to a gene: 5. The chain's CDR3 is CASSQDLGTVNEKLFF. The CDR3 DNA reads as TGCGCCAGCAGCCAAGACCTCGGGACAGTTAATGAAAAACTGTTTTTT.

The chain recombines TRBV30 with TRBJ2-6; no reliable D call. V was cut by 1 base and J by 0 bases, with 13 bases left in between. The CDR3 loop spans 17 amino acids. CDR1 and CDR2 from the germline V gene are GTSNPN and SVGIG (reference sequence). As DNA, the CDR3 is TGTGCCTGGAGTGAACAAGTTCACATCTCTGGGGCCAACGTCCTGACTTTC. Its translation: CAWSEQVHISGANVLTF.

V gene TRBV19 combines with J gene TRBJ1-5; 8 bases are shared with TRBD1. V lost 7 bases and J lost 1; bases outside the gene matches: 6. The CDR3 runs 15 residues. CDR1 LNHDA and CDR2 SQIVND come from the germline V gene (reference sequence). CDR3 nucleotide sequence: TGTGCCAGTACGGGTCAGGGGGCGAGCAATCAGCCCCAGCATTTT. Translating gives CASTGQGASNQPQHF.

V and J are TRBV27 and TRBJ1-6; D uncertain. Germline V gives CDR1 MNHEY, CDR2 SMNVEV (reference sequence). V gave up 6 bases and J gave up 2 bases, with 14 bases separating them. The CDR3 is 16 residues long. The CDR3 loop is CASSPLGSAYNSPLHF. The CDR3 nucleotides are TGTGCCAGCAGCCCTTTGGGCAGTGCCTATAATTCACCCCTCCACTTT.

The rearrangement uses TRBV18 and TRBJ1-1, with a weak D call TRBD1 (5 bases). The CDR3 is 14 amino acids. The V gene's germline CDR1 is KGHSH and CDR2 LQKENI. V was trimmed by 3 bases and J by 3 bases, leaving 11 bases between them. In DNA form, the CDR3 reads TGTGCCAGCTCACCGACAGTCCTCGACACTGAAGCTTTCTTT. Encoded protein: CASSPTVLDTEAFF. The entire variable domain, with the rest obtained from reference TRBV18 and TRBJ1-1, is as follows: NAGVMQNPRHLVRRRGQEARLRCSPMKGHSHVYWYRQLPEEGLKFMVYLQKENIIDESGMPKERFSAEFPKEGPSILRIQQVVRGDSAAYFCASSPTVLDTEAFFGQGTRLTVV.

The chain uses TRBV7-6 and TRBJ2-1, with 10 positions matching TRBD2. Unmatched junction bases numbered 9, after V lost 1 base and J lost 0 bases. Per germline, CDR1 SGHVS and CDR2 FNYEAQ. The CDR3 has 19 amino acids. The CDR3 DNA reads as TGTGCCAGCAGCTTAGATTGGGCTAGCGGGGGTATCTCCTACAATGAGCAGTTCTTC. This gives the protein CASSLDWASGGISYNEQFF.

A word on this clone: In the same sample, other DNA sequences code for this CDR3. The J gene is TRBJ2-7, the V gene TRBV19, with TRBD1 identical over 10 bases. The CDR3 has 20 amino acids. Germline CDR1 and CDR2: LNHDA and SQIVND (reference sequence). The J segment lost 1 base and the V segment lost 4 bases, leaving 19 bases of the junction unmatched. CDR3: CASSTYLGTGANSVSYEQYF. The CDR3, as DNA: TGTGCCAGTAGTACATACCTCGGGACAGGGGCTAATTCGGTATCCTACGAGCAGTACTTC.

In its sample, this clone was seen once. CDR3: CASSLWGVQPQHF. The CDR3, as DNA: TGTGCCAGCAGTTTATGGGGAGTTCAGCCCCAGCATTTT. V usage is TRBV27 and J usage is TRBJ1-5; D uncertain. CDR3 length: 13 amino acids. The V gene's germline CDR1 is MNHEY and CDR2 SMNVEV (reference sequence). Trimming took off 1 base at V and 6 bases at J, with 7 bases between the two ends.

V usage is TRBV9 and J usage is TRBJ1-1, with a weak D call TRBD1 (6 bases). V gave up 6 bases and J gave up 1 base, with 10 bases separating them. This CDR3 is 13 amino acids long. CDR1 SGDLS and CDR2 YYNGEE come from the germline V gene. CDR3 coding DNA: TGTGCCAGCACCCAGGGGCCGAACACTGAAGCTTTCTTT. Protein: CASTQGPNTEAFF.

Here the CDR3 DNA reads TGTGCCAGCCCCGACGGGGATCACACAGATACGCAGTATTTT. Its protein is CASPDGDHTDTQYF. The chain combines TRBV6-5 with TRBJ2-3, with a tentative D call TRBD2 (5 bases). Trimming removed 8 bases at V and 2 bases at J, with 14 bases between. The V gene's germline CDR1 is MNHEY and CDR2 SVGAGI. CDR3 size: 14 residues.

The chain couples TRBV7-3 to TRBJ2-3; maybe TRBD2 (6 bases). V dropped 5 bases and J dropped 3 bases, with 27 bases sitting between them. This CDR3 spans 19 amino acids. Germline assignment: CDR1 SGHTA and CDR2 FQGTGA. CDR3 protein: CASSRTGSRGIRGTDTQYF. CDR3 DNA: TGTGCCAGCAGCCGCACGGGCAGTCGGGGGATCCGGGGAACAGATACGCAGTATTTT. Using reference TRBV7-3 and TRBJ2-3 for the parts outside the CDR3, the full variable domain is GAGVSQTPSNKVTEKGKYVELRCDPISGHTALYWYRQSLGQGPEFLIYFQGTGAADDSGLPNDRFFAVRPEGSVSTLKIQRTERGDSAVYLCASSRTGSRGIRGTDTQYFGPGTRLTVL.